The 20 T cell receptor beta chains reported below all come from one sample, sequenced in a study of control samples from healthy donors and cancer patients. Generated by immunoSEQ multiplex PCR, the TCRdb table keeps only in-frame clones and is missing some. The sample table sets out about 190,000 clones. The sequencing input was blood. The receptors stem from a woman in her twenties or thirties in good health.

V is TRBV18 and J is TRBJ1-4; possibly TRBD1 for D (5 bases). The CDR3 runs to 14 residues. V was trimmed by 4 bases and J by 8 bases, leaving 14 bases between them. Germline-derived CDR1 and CDR2 are KGHSH and LQKENI. CDR3 amino acids: CASSRSRGSEKLFF. CDR3 sequence (DNA): TGTGCCAGCTCACGGAGTAGGGGATCCGAAAAACTGTTTTTT.

The chain carries TRBV5-1 and TRBJ2-6; D ambiguous. V lost 4 bases and J lost 2, with 10 bases in between. The CDR3 contains 15 residues. Per germline, CDR1 SGHRS and CDR2 YFSETQ. CDR3 protein: CASSLGEAGANVLTF. The CDR3 DNA reads TGCGCCAGCAGCCTGGGTGAGGCTGGGGCCAACGTCCTGACTTTC.

This chain connects TRBV3-1 (or the pseudogene TRBV3-2) to TRBJ1-6, with D unresolved. Germline V gives CDR1 LGHDT, CDR2 YNNKEL (reference sequence). CDR3 length: 15 amino acids. V was pared by 4 bases and J by 6 bases, with 13 bases between. The CDR3 DNA follows: TGTGCCAGCAGCCCCCGCGGGAACTTTAATTCACCCCTCCACTTT. Translation: CASSPRGNFNSPLHF.

The V and J genes are TRBV20-1 and TRBJ2-7, with TRBD2 matching 9 bases. The CDR3 is 14 amino acids. Germline CDR1 and CDR2: DFQATT and SNEGSKA (reference sequence). Trimming took 3 bases from V and 4 from J; bases not matched to a gene: 7. As DNA, the CDR3 is TGCAGTGCTAGTAGTCTAGCGGGGATTTACGAGCAGTACTTC. Translating gives CSASSLAGIYEQYF.

The V gene is TRBV7-2, the J gene TRBJ1-5, with D uncertain. V was shortened by 3 bases and J by 0 bases, with 3 bases between the two germline ends. CDR3 length: 13 residues. From germline, CDR1 is SGHTA and CDR2 FQGNSA. In nucleotides, the CDR3 is TGTGCCAGCAGCTTGGCTAGCAATCAGCCCCAGCATTTT. Its translation is CASSLASNQPQHF.

The chain has TRBV18 and TRBJ1-1; possibly TRBD1 for D (6 bases). Trimming shortened V by 6 bases and J by 5 bases, and 13 bases separated the two germline ends. CDR3 length equals 13 residues. Germline CDR1 is KGHSH and CDR2 is LQKENI. The CDR3 DNA follows: TGTGCCAGCTCCTACAGGGCCGGGACTGAAGCTTTCTTT. It yields the protein CASSYRAGTEAFF.

This chain uses TRBV19 with TRBJ2-1; 7 bases agree with TRBD1. The CDR3 length is 15 residues. With V trimmed by 0 bases and J by 8 bases, 7 bases remained unmatched. Germline V gene data show CDR1 as LNHDA and CDR2 as SQIVND (reference sequence). DNA of the CDR3: TGTGCCAGTAGTATAGATCAGACAGGGAACGATGAGCAGTTCTTC. Residues: CASSIDQTGNDEQFF.

The rearrangement links TRBV3-1 (or the pseudogene TRBV3-2) to TRBJ1-6; D remains ambiguous. The germline V gene has CDR1 LGHDT and CDR2 YNNKEL (reference sequence). V lost 1 base, J lost 9 bases, and 10 bases lay in between. The CDR3 extends over 14 amino acids. The CDR3 bases are TGTGCCAGCAGCCAAGCGCGTAGATTTTCACCCCTCCACTTT. Residues: CASSQARRFSPLHF.

V gene TRBV9 combines with J gene TRBJ1-5; unclear D gene. This CDR3 is 12 amino acids long. Germline V gives CDR1 SGDLS, CDR2 YYNGEE. V was shortened by 3 bases and J by 4 bases, with 5 bases between the two germline ends. The CDR3 reads CASSAGNQPQHF. CDR3 DNA: TGTGCCAGCAGCGCCGGTAATCAGCCCCAGCATTTT.

The J gene is TRBJ1-1, the V gene TRBV3-1 (or the pseudogene TRBV3-2); D not resolved. Between the trimmed V and J ends, which lost 0 bases and 12 bases, there was a span of 14 bases. Germline-derived CDR1 and CDR2 are LGHDT and YNNKEL (reference sequence). There are 13 residues in the CDR3. The CDR3 protein is CASSQEGGALTFF. The CDR3, as DNA: TGTGCCAGCAGCCAAGAAGGAGGAGCGTTAACTTTCTTT.

On this clone: Mismatch with germline at one junction end may stem from a read error. J is TRBJ2-1 and V is TRBV12-3 or TRBV12-4; no firm D call. This CDR3 has 12 amino acids. The DNA of the CDR3 is TGTGCCAGCAGCTTAGACCCCGGTCCTGGGTTCTTC. Protein sequence: CASSLDPGPGFF.

The CDR3 sequence: CASSYGDRGGGTEAFF. In nucleotides, the CDR3 is TGTGCCAGCAGCTATGGGGACAGGGGAGGTGGGACTGAAGCTTTCTTT. The V call is TRBV7-8, the J call TRBJ1-1; TRBD1 matches 10 bases. The CDR3 contains 16 residues. Trimming removed 4 bases from V and 5 bases from J; junction bases left unmatched: 10. Germline CDR1 reads SGHVS; CDR2 reads FQNEAQ.

The CDR3 coding sequence is TGTGCCAGCAGTTCGGCCGACGCCCTCGAGGGCTACACCTTC. Translated: CASSSADALEGYTF. The rearrangement links TRBV6-5 to TRBJ1-2; no clear D. Germline V CDR1 and CDR2: MNHEY, SVGAGI. The CDR3 loop spans 14 amino acids. V was pared by 4 bases and J by 8 bases, with 17 bases between.

The chain combines TRBV7-9 with TRBJ2-7; 7 bases map to TRBD1. This CDR3 contains 15 residues. Germline V gene lookup returns CDR1 SEHNR and CDR2 FQNEAQ (reference sequence). Trimming removed 5 bases from V and 1 base from J; junction bases left unmatched: 8. This CDR3 is CASSHRQGDSYEQYF. CDR3 nucleotides: TGTGCCAGCAGCCACAGACAGGGAGATTCCTACGAGCAGTACTTC.

The gene calls are TRBV4-1 and TRBJ1-1; tentatively, D is TRBD1 (6 bases). The CDR3 totals 14 residues. Germline loops: CDR1 MGHRA, CDR2 YSYEKL. Trimming cost V 1 base and J 4 bases, with 10 bases left between them. CDR3 loop: CASSQVRGVTEAFF. The CDR3 nucleotides are TGCGCCAGCAGCCAAGTAAGGGGGGTCACTGAAGCTTTCTTT.

CDR3 sequence reads: CASSIQIQETQYF. The CDR3 DNA sequence: TGTGCCAGCAGTATTCAAATACAAGAGACCCAGTACTTC. The V gene is TRBV6-5, the J gene TRBJ2-5, with no clear D. V lost 5 bases, J lost 2 bases, and 9 bases lay in between. The CDR3 has 13 amino acids. The germline gives CDR1 MNHEY, CDR2 SVGAGI.

The chain recombines TRBV4-1 with TRBJ2-3, with 11 bases identical to TRBD2. CDR3 length equals 16 residues. V was pared by 7 bases and J by 2 bases, with 8 bases of the junction left unmatched. Germline CDR1 is MGHRA and CDR2 is YSYEKL. CDR3 sequence: CASTKLTSGDTDTQYF. Here the CDR3 DNA reads TGCGCCAGCACCAAATTGACTAGCGGGGACACAGATACGCAGTATTTT.

This chain links TRBV27 with TRBJ2-7, with TRBD1 matching 7 bases. This CDR3 is built from 14 residues. Germline lookup yields CDR1 MNHEY and CDR2 SMNVEV (reference sequence). Trimming took 4 bases from V and 5 from J; bases not matched to a gene: 8. The CDR3 sequence is CASSWRGGENEQYF. DNA for the CDR3: TGTGCCAGCAGTTGGAGAGGGGGCGAAAACGAGCAGTACTTC.

J is TRBJ1-2 and V is TRBV6-5; D unresolved. Trimming stripped 6 bases from V and 7 bases from J, with 15 bases between. The germline CDR1 and CDR2 sequences are MNHEY and SVGAGI. This CDR3 spans 13 amino acids. CDR3 region: CASRPGKGGGYTF. CDR3 sequence (DNA): TGTGCCAGCAGACCCGGAAAGGGAGGTGGCTACACCTTC.

The CDR3 reads CASSPQGARATNEKLFF. In DNA, the CDR3 is TGTGCCAGCAGTCCCCAAGGGGCTCGTGCAACTAATGAAAAACTGTTTTTT. The gene calls are TRBV28 and TRBJ1-4; tentatively, D is TRBD1 (5 bases). This CDR3 is 17 amino acids long. The germline V and J ends were trimmed by 5 bases and 0 bases, with 16 bases remaining between them. Germline-derived CDR1 and CDR2 are MDHEN and SYDVKM.